This entry is about one T cell receptor beta chain. Its antigen is unknown. RNA transcripts were the template for amplifying TCR beta CDR3 regions. Initially, a first-round RT-PCR of the TCR CDR3 employed the HTBI primer set. TCRdb itself ran the multiplex PCR reads through MiXCR, one entry per CDR3 protein. The data contain under 300,000 distinct CDR3 sequences, 14% to 15% of them singletons. This entry is derived from a study of T cells in Graves' hyperthyroidism and ophthalmopathy. Study information: Peripheral blood collection took place at initial diagnosis, before any treatment. Overall study findings and caveats: Ophthalmopathy was model-predicted a median around 6.7 months pre-onset. A model of 13 V-J features distinguished ophthalmopathy from stable hyperthyroidism.

PBMCs were obtained from 9.5 to 10 ml fresh peripheral blood. Germline CDR1 reads ENHRY; CDR2 reads SYGVKD. With 0 bases removed from V and 0 bases from J, the gap between germline ends came to 6 bases. The CDR3 length is 15 residues. The chain has TRBV10-3 and TRBJ1-5, with D hard to call. The sequence came from a woman between 40 and 55 years old with Graves' hyperthyroidism that later progressed to Graves' ophthalmopathy. Sequencing input: blood. CDR3 DNA sequence: TGTGCCATCAGTGAGTCGCAGGTTAGCAATCAGCCCCAGCATTTT. It is translated as CAISESQVSNQPQHF.